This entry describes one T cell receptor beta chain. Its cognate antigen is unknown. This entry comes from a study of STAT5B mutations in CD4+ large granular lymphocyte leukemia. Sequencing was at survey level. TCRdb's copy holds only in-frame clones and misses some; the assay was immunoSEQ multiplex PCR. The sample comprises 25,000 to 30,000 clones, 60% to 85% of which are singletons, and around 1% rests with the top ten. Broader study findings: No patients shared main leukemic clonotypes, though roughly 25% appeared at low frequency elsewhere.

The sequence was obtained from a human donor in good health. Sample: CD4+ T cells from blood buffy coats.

CDR3: CASSLTGTSGKQFF. In DNA form, the CDR3 reads TGCGCCAGCAGCTTGACAGGGACTAGCGGGAAGCAGTTCTTC. The chain joins TRBV5-1 to TRBJ2-1; 13 bases are a match to TRBD2. CDR3 length equals 14 residues. V was pared by 1 base and J by 11 bases, with 3 bases of the junction left unmatched. Germline V CDR1 and CDR2: SGHRS, YFSETQ.